The clone carrying this T cell receptor (beta chain) was observed a few times. Its matching antigen is unknown. The data derive from a study of blood T cells in healthy people across ages. PCR was performed a second time for about 7 to 12 cycles using a sample-barcoded 5' primer and a J-beta primer mix. Tags on each cDNA molecule came from a template-switch adaptor with 12 random nucleotides. TCRdb ran MiXCR on the 5' RACE reads and lists one entry per CDR3 protein. The sample holds approximately 800,000 distinct CDR3 sequences, approximately 24% seen once. J gave up 4 bases and V 1 base, and 11 bases lay outside the gene matches. Germline V gene lookup returns CDR1 MNHEY and CDR2 SMNVEV (reference sequence). CDR3 length equals 18 residues. Whole-study results and caveats: Among T cells, TCR beta diversity per million cells dropped roughly linearly as age rose.

A further study also used this sample, focusing on T cells of mothers and their children. That work adds: Three healthy Caucasian mothers and their six children donated.

This TCR derives from a boy aged 10-17 years in good health. The sample consisted of blood. The rearrangement joins TRBV27 to TRBJ2-1, with 9 bases that match TRBD1. The CDR3 is CASSLLYRDRATYNEQFF. The CDR3 DNA reads as TGTGCCAGCAGTTTATTGTATAGGGACAGGGCAACTTACAATGAGCAGTTCTTC.